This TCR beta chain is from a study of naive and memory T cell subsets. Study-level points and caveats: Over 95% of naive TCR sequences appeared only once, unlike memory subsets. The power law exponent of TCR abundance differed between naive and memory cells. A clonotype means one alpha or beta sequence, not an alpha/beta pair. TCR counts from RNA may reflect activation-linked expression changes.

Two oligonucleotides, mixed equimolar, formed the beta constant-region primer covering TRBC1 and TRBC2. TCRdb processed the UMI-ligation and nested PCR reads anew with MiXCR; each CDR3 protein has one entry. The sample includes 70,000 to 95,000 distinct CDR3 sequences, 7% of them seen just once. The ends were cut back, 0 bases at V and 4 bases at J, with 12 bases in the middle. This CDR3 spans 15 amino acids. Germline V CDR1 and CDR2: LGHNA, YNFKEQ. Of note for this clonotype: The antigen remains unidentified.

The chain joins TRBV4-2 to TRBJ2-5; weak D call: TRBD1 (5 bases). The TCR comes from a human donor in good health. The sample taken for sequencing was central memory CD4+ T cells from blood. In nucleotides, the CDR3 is TGTGCCAGCAGCCAAGATTGGGGCCTCGGAGAGACCCAGTACTTC. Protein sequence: CASSQDWGLGETQYF.